The entry that follows covers one T cell receptor (beta chain) sequence. Its antigen is not known. The CDR3 extends over 14 amino acids. V lost 3 bases, J lost 12 bases, and 5 bases stayed unmatched. In germline, CDR1 is SGDLS, CDR2 YYNGEE. This sample is drawn from a study of cytomegalovirus exposure and HLA in healthy donors. Study-wide findings and caveats: There were a few CMV-associated chains whose specificity for CMV antigens was confirmed in vitro. TCR beta V- and J-gene trimming was later associated with a missense DCLRE1C variant. More clonal expansion characterized HLA-associated TCR beta chains than equally common others in a later analysis.

A multiplex PCR was run with 60 Vbeta primers and 13 Jbeta primers. Sequenced by immunoSEQ multiplex PCR; TCRdb stores in-frame clones only, minus some. The profile shows 70,000 to 100,000 clones, over 60% of them singletons. The chain links TRBV9 to TRBJ1-6, with 11 bases identical to TRBD1. This receptor was identified in a woman aged 45-59 years in good health and CMV-seropositive. Source material: PBMCs. CDR3 sequence (DNA): TGTGCCAGCAGCGGGGGACAGGGGGATTTACCCCTCCACTTT. It is translated as CASSGGQGDLPLHF.